This T cell receptor (beta chain) was sequenced in a study of vaccination effects on CD4 cells after COVID-19. The length of the CDR3 is 12 residues. CDR1 is SNHLY and CDR2 is FYNNEI in the germline V gene. V lost 11 bases, J lost 9 bases, and 7 bases stayed unmatched. As regards this clone: Antigen unknown.

Following culture for approximately ten days, CD4+ T cells were isolated. Using immunoSEQ multiplex PCR, the repertoire was profiled, and TCRdb retains in-frame clones only, with some absent. The sample consists of approximately 31,000 clones, approximately 70% of them appearing once. The V call is TRBV2, the J call TRBJ2-1; 10 nucleotides line up with TRBD2. This TCR was sampled from a human donor who received a COVID-19 vaccine. The sequencing here drew on CD4+ T cells from PBMCs cultured without peptide, taken before COVID-19 vaccination. In DNA, the CDR3 is TGTGCCGTCCGGGGACTAGCGAGTGAGCAGTTCTTC. Protein sequence: CAVRGLASEQFF.